The present entry profiles one TCR beta chain with its context. This clonotype was counted between two and nine times. There is no known antigen for this receptor. No base quality information exists; no much larger clone differs at one position. This record belongs to a study of molecular identifiers for immune sequencing clone quantification (dated by TCRdb to 2017 to 2018). For the wider study: For a replicate experiment, the RNA from either 20,000 or 100,000 naive CD8 T cells was divided into five aliquots, and four of those aliquots went on to sequencing. The study was a methods study using CD8 T cells to benchmark molecular-identifier clustering-based TCR repertoire sequencing (MIDCIRS) and TCR RNA copy counting.

Overall study results and their limits: Highly expanded clone sizes could be underestimated because identical TCR molecules may share a barcode. When barcode sub-clustering was omitted, TCR diversity was inflated by chimeric consensus sequences, with chimeras reaching as high as 47%. In CMV-specific effector cells, over 99% of molecules were held by clones above 20 RNA copies, whereas under 1% of molecules were held by such clones in naive cells. Spiked-in Jurkat TCR RNA equivalent to a single cell was reported to be detectable even among approximately 1 million naive CD8 T cells. Naive libraries contained spiked-in Jurkat TCR RNA (around eleven copies' worth), which is not part of the donor repertoire. Modeling indicated around 3 TCR RNA copies recovered per cell, compared with around 10 by digital PCR, which implies a capture efficiency of about 27%.

The method was PCR. TCRdb lists the instrument as NextSeq 500. Bulk TCR libraries were made following a previously described method, with the TCR primers given in Table S5. Purification of total RNA was performed with the Qiagen AllPrep DNA/RNA kit. Before analysis, reads from multiple sequencing runs of the same library were pooled. The source study handled its data this way. Reads were retained only if an exact TCR constant sequence was present, and the retained reads were trimmed to 150 nt and grouped according to their 12-nt molecular barcodes. Within each barcode group, reads were sub-clustered at a 15% Levenshtein threshold, and quality-weighted consensus sequences were built per RNA molecule. Non-functional sequences were filtered out, along with any lower-count sequence sitting one edit away from another sequence. Based on fitting two negative binomial distributions, any barcode sub-cluster with under 20% of the maximum read count was discarded. TCRdb redid the processing of the public reads, applying fastp at Q25 and MiXCR, and retained in-frame beta chains. Rows matching on CDR3 protein sequence are summarized as one entry with the most common DNA and genes. The V and J calls shown here were made by TCRdb, not taken from the authors' results. This sample is represented by approximately 630,000 distinct CDR3 sequences; about 25% of them were singletons. The ten biggest clones cover about 0.84% of the sample.

Naive CD8 T cell libraries were made from roughly 18,000 to 920,000 sorted cells using 10%, 30% or 50% of purified RNA. Naive CD8 T cells, defined as CD8+CD4-CCR7+CD45RA+, were FACS-sorted into RLT Plus buffer on a BD FACSAria II. Detection sensitivity was tested by spiking Jurkat RNA equal to over 8 TCR copies' worth into samples containing roughly 17,000-1,100,000 naive CD8 T cells. CD8 T cells were enriched using RosetteSep CD8+ T Cell Enrichment Cocktail and Ficoll-Paque, and the enriched cells then underwent ACK red cell lysis. The sequenced material came from naive CD8+ T cells from blood, with Jurkat cell RNA spiked in. Sample cell subset or site, as interpreted from the label and publication: FACS-sorted CD8+CD4-CCR7+CD45RA+ naive T cells. The sequence derives from a human donor in good health. Some libraries in this study had Jurkat cell RNA spiked in.

The DNA reads as follows: TGTGCCAGCAGTCAACCGCGGGATGGGGATGGCTACACCTTC. This gives the protein CASSQPRDGDGYTF. The chain is made from TRBV12-3 or TRBV12-4 and TRBJ1-2, with no confident D gene call. From its cysteine to its phenylalanine, the CDR3 spans 14 amino acids. Only the CDR3 DNA is retained, 42 bases long and in frame from the first base. Deletion took 5 bases off V and 6 bases off J, with a span of 16 bases between the germline ends.